The 25 T cell receptor beta chains below come from one sample, sequenced in a study of CD8+ T cells in alopecia areata. Described treatment: oral pan-JAK inhibitor, 5-10 mg twice daily. Extraction and reverse transcription of RNA yielded cDNA as the sequencing template. Assay used: immunoSEQ multiplex PCR; TCRdb lists only in-frame clones, some missing. The sample lists more than 110,000 clones, about 51% occurring once. The source material was CD8+ T cells sorted from blood, sampled at week 4, from a patient treated with tofacitinib. Receptors were obtained from a human donor with alopecia areata.

There are a few counts of this clone. The chain links TRBV11-2 to TRBJ2-2; D unresolved. The CDR3 sequence is 15 residues long. Germline values: CDR1 SGHAT, CDR2 FQNNGV. The V gene lost 1 base and the J gene lost 1 base, with 7 bases spanning the gap. CDR3 in amino acids: CASSLGLENTGELFF. CDR3 bases: TGTGCCAGCAGCTTAGGGTTAGAGAACACCGGGGAGCTGTTTTTT.

The chain links TRBV4-3 to TRBJ1-2; no firm D call. The CDR3 extends over 13 amino acids. Trimming stripped 0 bases from V and 4 bases from J, with 6 bases between. Germline CDR1 reads LGHNA; CDR2 reads YSLEER. CDR3 sequence reads: CASSQESGYGYTF. The DNA of the CDR3 is TGCGCCAGCAGCCAAGAGTCCGGCTATGGCTACACCTTC.

This sequence joins TRBV4-1 and TRBJ2-2, with 9 bases fitting TRBD2. Germline loops: CDR1 MGHRA, CDR2 YSYEKL. This CDR3 is 15 amino acids long. V was pared by 7 bases and J by 6 bases, with 9 bases of the junction left unmatched. The CDR3 loop reads CASTQGLAGAGELFF. CDR3 sequence (DNA): TGCGCCAGCACCCAGGGGTTAGCGGGGGCCGGGGAGCTGTTTTTT.

This clone has only a few counts. V gene TRBV5-5 combines with J gene TRBJ1-1; possibly TRBD1 for D (6 bases). This CDR3 is 15 amino acids long. Germline V CDR1 and CDR2: SGHKS, YYEKEE (reference sequence). Between the trimmed V and J ends, which lost 0 bases and 4 bases, there was a span of 13 bases. CDR3 protein: CASSLVGEGVTEAFF. The CDR3 DNA is TGTGCCAGCAGCTTGGTAGGGGAGGGGGTCACTGAAGCTTTCTTT.

About this clone: Other DNA sequences in this specimen translate into the identical CDR3. V usage is TRBV4-3 and J usage is TRBJ2-1; D not resolved. With 3 bases removed from V and 7 bases from J, the gap between germline ends came to 7 bases. This CDR3 is built from 12 residues. Germline V CDR1 and CDR2: LGHNA, YSLEER. The CDR3 loop reads CASSQVPNEQFF. CDR3 DNA sequence: TGCGCCAGCAGCCAGGTTCCTAATGAGCAGTTCTTC.

The chain employs TRBV30 and TRBJ1-4, with TRBD1 as a possible D gene (6 bases). This CDR3 comprises 11 residues. The V gene's germline CDR1 is GTSNPN and CDR2 SVGIG (reference sequence). V lost 2 bases to trimming and J lost 14 bases, with 12 bases between them. The CDR3 nucleotides read TGTGCCTGGAGTAACGGGGGCTTGCTGTTTTTT. It is translated as CAWSNGGLLFF.

This clone was detected a few times. The CDR3 region is CASSQVWGRGDQPQHF. The CDR3, as DNA: TGCGCCAGCAGCCAAGTCTGGGGCAGGGGAGATCAGCCCCAGCATTTT. This sequence joins TRBV4-3 and TRBJ1-5; D might be TRBD1 (6 bases). Germline CDR1 is LGHNA and CDR2 is YSLEER. V shed 1 base and J shed 5 bases, with 15 bases lying between them. The CDR3 extends over 16 amino acids.

In its sample, this clone was seen a few times. The V gene is TRBV6-4, the J gene TRBJ2-3; D is ambiguous. V was shortened by 0 bases and J by 4 bases, with 8 bases between the two germline ends. This CDR3 region has 14 residues. Per germline, CDR1 MRHNA and CDR2 SNTAGT. Here the CDR3 reads CASSDSWEADTQYF. Written as DNA, the CDR3 is TGTGCCAGCAGTGACTCGTGGGAAGCAGATACGCAGTATTTT.

This chain uses TRBV29-1 with TRBJ2-7; possible D gene TRBD2, 6 bases. The V end was cut by 3 bases, the J end by 1 base, with 7 bases between. The germline gives CDR1 SQVTM, CDR2 ANQGSEA. The CDR3 covers 12 residues. The CDR3 sequence is CSVDSGSYEQYF. Written as DNA, the CDR3 is TGCAGCGTTGATAGCGGTTCCTACGAGCAGTACTTC.

The chain joins TRBV5-4 to TRBJ2-1; D is perhaps TRBD1 or TRBD2 (5 bases each). V lost 9 bases and J lost 4, with 14 bases in between. Germline values: CDR1 SGHNT, CDR2 YYREEE (reference sequence). The length of the CDR3 is 13 residues. The CDR3 spells CATPGPQYNEQFF. The CDR3 nucleotides are TGTGCCACACCGGGACCGCAGTACAATGAGCAGTTCTTC.

This clone occurred a few times. The chain employs TRBV19 and TRBJ1-1; tentatively, D is TRBD1 (5 bases). CDR1 is LNHDA and CDR2 is SQIVND in the germline V gene (reference sequence). V was clipped by 1 base and J by 3 bases, with 12 bases between them. The CDR3 is 15 residues long. Written as DNA, the CDR3 is TGTGCCAGTAGTATAGCGGAGGGGCGCGACACTGAAGCTTTCTTT. This gives the protein CASSIAEGRDTEAFF.

Concerning this clone itself: The conserved closing phenylalanine or tryptophan is absent in this CDR3, likely reflecting a read error. The chain couples TRBV9 to TRBJ1-6; D gene uncertain. CDR3 length equals 12 residues. The germline V gene has CDR1 SGDLS and CDR2 YYNGEE. V gave up 0 bases and J gave up 9 bases, with 4 bases separating them. CDR3 loop: CASSVGSSPLHL. CDR3 sequence (DNA): TGTGCCAGCAGCGTAGGGAGTTCACCCCTCCACCTT.

The rearrangement uses TRBV5-1 and TRBJ2-1, with TRBD2 matching over 9 bases. The germline gives CDR1 SGHRS, CDR2 YFSETQ. There are 16 residues in the CDR3. After removal of 4 bases from V and 4 bases from J, the junction contained 9 bases not matched to a gene. The CDR3 spells CASSQWRSGGYNEQFF. The CDR3 DNA is TGCGCCAGCAGCCAGTGGAGGAGCGGGGGGTACAATGAGCAGTTCTTC.

This clone was counted between two and nine times. The V gene is TRBV27, the J gene TRBJ1-1; D might be TRBD1 (6 bases). The CDR3 extends over 15 amino acids. Between the trimmed V and J ends, which lost 6 bases and 4 bases, there was a span of 18 bases. Germline V gives CDR1 MNHEY, CDR2 SMNVEV (reference sequence). CDR3 amino acids: CASSPLRGALTEAFF. Written as DNA, the CDR3 is TGTGCCAGCAGCCCCCTCCGGGGGGCCCTCACTGAAGCTTTCTTT.

The chain links TRBV10-3 to TRBJ2-4; weak D call: TRBD1 (6 bases). Trimming pared 0 bases from V and 2 bases from J, leaving 11 bases between. The CDR3 covers 16 residues. The germline gives CDR1 ENHRY, CDR2 SYGVKD. The chain's CDR3 is CAISESGAATKNIQYF. CDR3 DNA: TGTGCCATCAGTGAGTCGGGGGCCGCTACCAAAAACATTCAGTACTTC.

The CDR3 sequence: CSVEDPGRANEQFF. The CDR3 coding sequence is TGCAGCGTTGAAGATCCAGGCAGGGCCAATGAGCAGTTCTTC. The rearrangement uses TRBV29-1 and TRBJ2-1; tentatively, D is TRBD1 (5 bases). V lost 0 bases and J lost 6, with 12 bases in between. This CDR3 comprises 14 residues. CDR1 and CDR2 from the germline V gene are SQVTM and ANQGSEA.

This clone has just a few counts. The sample has other DNA sequences that encode this CDR3 too. The chain recombines TRBV5-6 with TRBJ2-3; D not resolved. With 4 bases removed from V and 6 bases from J, the gap between germline ends came to 6 bases. The CDR3 runs to 11 residues. In germline, CDR1 is SGHDT, CDR2 YYEEEE. The CDR3 reads CASSLTDTQYF. Written as DNA, the CDR3 is TGTGCCAGCAGCCTCACGGATACGCAGTATTTT.

V is TRBV6-5 and J is TRBJ2-5; no reliable D call. V was clipped by 10 bases and J by 4 bases, with 10 bases between them. The CDR3 spans 11 residues. Germline CDR1 reads MNHEY; CDR2 reads SVGAGI. In nucleotides, the CDR3 is TGTGCCACCTCGGGCGGAGAGACCCAGTACTTC. This codes for CATSGGETQYF.

This clone was seen only a few times. The chain recombines TRBV5-4 with TRBJ2-5; D might be TRBD1 (6 bases). In germline, CDR1 is SGHNT, CDR2 YYREEE (reference sequence). The V end lost 5 bases, the J end lost 5 bases, and 16 bases lay between the germline ends. There are 14 residues in the CDR3. The CDR3 region is CASSYDRSGETQYF. The CDR3 DNA sequence: TGTGCCAGCAGTTATGACAGGAGTGGCGAGACCCAGTACTTC.

This clone was observed a few times. V is TRBV19 and J is TRBJ2-4; D is perhaps TRBD2 (6 bases). Germline loops: CDR1 LNHDA, CDR2 SQIVND (reference sequence). The CDR3 runs 15 residues. Trimming removed 3 bases at V and 0 bases at J, with 9 bases between. In DNA, the CDR3 is TGTGCCAGTAGTATCAGGGAGGTAGCCAAAAACATTCAGTACTTC. Translated, it gives CASSIREVAKNIQYF. The entire variable domain, with the rest obtained from reference TRBV19 and TRBJ2-4, is as follows: DGGITQSPKYLFRKEGQNVTLSCEQNLNHDAMYWYRQDPGQGLRLIYYSQIVNDFQKGDIAEGYSVSREKKESFPLTVTSAQKNPTAFYLCASSIREVAKNIQYFGAGTRLSVL.

The rearrangement links TRBV7-3 to TRBJ1-6; D remains unclear. Germline values: CDR1 SGHTA, CDR2 FQGTGA. Trimming removed 2 bases at V and 8 bases at J, with 4 bases between. The length of the CDR3 is 12 residues. The chain's CDR3 is CASSLQDSPLHF. CDR3 nucleotide sequence: TGTGCCAGCAGCTTACAGGATTCACCCCTCCACTTT.

The gene calls are TRBV27 and TRBJ1-1; 7 bases fit TRBD1. Germline V gene sequence: CDR1 MNHEY, CDR2 SMNVEV (reference sequence). The CDR3 runs to 14 residues. Germline trimming cut 7 bases from V and 0 bases from J; bases unmatched to any gene: 5. In nucleotides, the CDR3 is TGTGCCAGCACCCAGGGGGGGATGAACACTGAAGCTTTCTTT. Translation: CASTQGGMNTEAFF.

There are a few counts of this clone. The chain joins TRBV29-1 to TRBJ1-4; D uncertain. There are 16 residues in the CDR3. Germline V gene sequence: CDR1 SQVTM, CDR2 ANQGSEA. The CDR3 coding sequence is TGCAGAGCTCCCGTAGGCCGAGGTTGGACTAATGAAAAACTGTTTTTT. This gives the protein CRAPVGRGWTNEKLFF.

The V and J genes are TRBV19 and TRBJ2-1; no definite D call. Germline V CDR1 and CDR2: LNHDA, SQIVND (reference sequence). This CDR3 has 13 amino acids. The V and J ends lost 5 bases and 6 bases respectively, with 11 bases between them. CDR3: CASSYPEGNEQFF. The CDR3 bases are TGTGCCAGTAGTTATCCTGAAGGCAATGAGCAGTTCTTC. The entire variable domain, with the rest obtained from reference TRBV19 and TRBJ2-1, is as follows: DGGITQSPKYLFRKEGQNVTLSCEQNLNHDAMYWYRQDPGQGLRLIYYSQIVNDFQKGDIAEGYSVSREKKESFPLTVTSAQKNPTAFYLCASSYPEGNEQFFGPGTRLTVL.

The CDR3 nucleotides read TGCGCCAGCAGCCATGCGGGGCAGGGGATCTCCTACGGCTACACCTTC. This translates into CASSHAGQGISYGYTF. The rearrangement joins TRBV4-1 to TRBJ1-2, with D maybe TRBD1 (6 bases). This CDR3 contains 16 residues. The germline gives CDR1 MGHRA, CDR2 YSYEKL. V was shortened by 3 bases and J by 8 bases, with 22 bases between the two germline ends.